The following is a T cell receptor beta chain sequence with its context. The antigen remains unidentified. The data derive from a study of radiotherapy plus CTLA-4 blockade in lung cancer. The study, taken as a whole, reports: In blood, tumor-derived TCR clones expanded after radiotherapy plus ipilimumab. Together with interferon-beta, which increased in serum after radiation, early dynamic changes in blood T cell clones were reportedly the best predictors of response.

The method was immunoSEQ multiplex PCR; TCRdb's version includes in-frame clones alone and lacks a portion of them. Of roughly 57,000 clones in the sample, almost 85% were seen once. Receiving focal radiation plus CTLA-4 blockade with ipilimumab were patients who had chemo-refractory metastatic non-small-cell lung cancer. The CDR3 sequence is 15 residues long. Germline V gives CDR1 SGHTA, CDR2 FQGNSA. V dropped 5 bases and J dropped 9 bases, with 20 bases sitting between them. The material sequenced was peripheral blood, taken from a patient treated with radiotherapy plus ipilimumab. This clonotype originated in a human donor with non-small cell lung cancer whose response to radiotherapy plus ipilimumab could not be evaluated. This sequence joins TRBV7-2 and TRBJ2-1, with D maybe TRBD2 (7 bases). CDR3 loop: CASSRRPIRGGEQFF. The DNA for the CDR3 is TGTGCCAGCAGCCGACGGCCAATAAGGGGGGGTGAGCAGTTCTTC.